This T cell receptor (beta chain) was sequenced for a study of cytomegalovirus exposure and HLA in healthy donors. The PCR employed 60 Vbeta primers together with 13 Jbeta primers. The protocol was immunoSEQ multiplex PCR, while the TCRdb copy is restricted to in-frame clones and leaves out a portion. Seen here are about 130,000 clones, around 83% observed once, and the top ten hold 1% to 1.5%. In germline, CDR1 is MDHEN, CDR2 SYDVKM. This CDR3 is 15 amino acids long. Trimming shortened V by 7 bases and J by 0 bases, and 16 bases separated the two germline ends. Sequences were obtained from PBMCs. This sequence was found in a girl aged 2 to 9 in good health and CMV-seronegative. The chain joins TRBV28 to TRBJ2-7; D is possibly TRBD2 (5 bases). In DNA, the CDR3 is TGTGCCAGCACTACCGCAGCGGAAAGCTCCTACGAGCAGTACTTC. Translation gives CASTTAAESSYEQYF.